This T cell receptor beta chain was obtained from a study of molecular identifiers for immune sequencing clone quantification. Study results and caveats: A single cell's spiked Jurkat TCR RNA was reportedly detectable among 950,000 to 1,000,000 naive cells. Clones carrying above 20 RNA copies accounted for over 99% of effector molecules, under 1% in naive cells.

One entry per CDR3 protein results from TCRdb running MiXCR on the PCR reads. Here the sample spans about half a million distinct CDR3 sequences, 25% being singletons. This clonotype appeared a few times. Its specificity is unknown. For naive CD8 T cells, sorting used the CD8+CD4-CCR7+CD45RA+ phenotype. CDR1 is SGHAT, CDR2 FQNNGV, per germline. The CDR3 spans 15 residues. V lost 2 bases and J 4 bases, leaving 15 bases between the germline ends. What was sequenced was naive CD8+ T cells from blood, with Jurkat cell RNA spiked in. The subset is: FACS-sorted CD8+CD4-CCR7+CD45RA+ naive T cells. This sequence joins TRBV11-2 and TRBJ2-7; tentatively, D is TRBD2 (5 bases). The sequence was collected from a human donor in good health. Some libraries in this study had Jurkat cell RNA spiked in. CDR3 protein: CASSLLASGDYEQYF. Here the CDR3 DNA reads TGTGCCAGCAGCTTACTGGCCAGCGGAGATTACGAGCAGTACTTC.